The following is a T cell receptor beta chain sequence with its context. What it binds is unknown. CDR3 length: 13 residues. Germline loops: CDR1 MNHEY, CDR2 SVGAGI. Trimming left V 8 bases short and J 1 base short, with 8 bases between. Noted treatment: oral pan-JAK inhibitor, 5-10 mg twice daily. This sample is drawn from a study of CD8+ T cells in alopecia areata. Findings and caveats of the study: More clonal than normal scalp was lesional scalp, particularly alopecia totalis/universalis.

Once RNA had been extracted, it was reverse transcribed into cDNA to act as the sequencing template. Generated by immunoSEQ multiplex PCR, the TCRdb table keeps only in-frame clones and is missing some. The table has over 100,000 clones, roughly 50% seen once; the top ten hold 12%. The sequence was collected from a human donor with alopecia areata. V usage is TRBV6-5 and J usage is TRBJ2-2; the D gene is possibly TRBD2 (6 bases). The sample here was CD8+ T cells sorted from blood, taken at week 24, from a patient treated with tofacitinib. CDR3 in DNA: TGTGCCAGCGTGCGGGAGAACACCGGGGAGCTGTTTTTT. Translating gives CASVRENTGELFF.